One sample yielded the 9 T cell receptor beta chains listed below, sequenced in a study of PD-1 blockade in classical Hodgkin lymphoma. All patients experienced relapse after autologous stem cell transplantation, and brentuximab vedotin exposure was variable. Libraries were prepared by immunoSEQ multiplex PCR; TCRdb keeps only in-frame clonotypes and omits some of them. The table includes 45,000 to 60,000 clones, over 75% detected once. The sequences come from peripheral blood mononuclear cells (PBMCs), collected at baseline. The receptor set was obtained from a human donor with classical Hodgkin lymphoma.

The genes are TRBV7-2 and TRBJ2-7, with a weak D call TRBD2 (5 bases). There are 13 residues in the CDR3. CDR1 and CDR2 (germline): SGHTA, FQGNSA. Trimming stripped 5 bases from V and 8 bases from J, with 16 bases between. CDR3 protein: CASSPLGDLQQYF. The DNA of the CDR3 is TGTGCCAGCAGCCCCCTGGGAGACCTCCAGCAGTACTTC.

The gene calls are TRBV5-6 and TRBJ1-5; 10 bases align to TRBD1. Germline CDR1 is SGHDT and CDR2 is YYEEEE. CDR3 length equals 17 residues. The ends lost 1 base at V and 2 bases at J; junction bases unmatched: 6. The CDR3 coding sequence is TGTGCCAGCAGCTTGTATACCGGGACAGGGGGCAATCAGCCCCAGCATTTT. Translating gives CASSLYTGTGGNQPQHF.

V is TRBV25-1 and J is TRBJ2-1, with D hard to call. CDR3 length: 16 amino acids. Trimming shortened V by 5 bases and J by 1 base, and 15 bases separated the two germline ends. The germline CDR1 and CDR2 sequences are MGHDK and SYGVNS. The CDR3 DNA is TGTGCCAGCAGTTTTAGTGGCAGGCGATCCTACAATGAGCAGTTCTTC. It is translated as CASSFSGRRSYNEQFF.

The chain combines TRBV5-6 with TRBJ2-7; D may match TRBD1 or TRBD2 (5 bases each). The V end lost 7 bases, the J end lost 4 bases, and 18 bases lay between the germline ends. Germline assignment: CDR1 SGHDT and CDR2 YYEEEE. This CDR3 comprises 14 residues. This chain's CDR3 is CASRLAGTLYEQYV. CDR3 bases: TGTGCCAGCCGGTTAGCCGGGACCCTTTACGAGCAGTACGTC.

The chain couples TRBV6-5 to TRBJ1-2; 7 nucleotides align to TRBD1. The ends lost 0 bases at V and 5 bases at J; junction bases unmatched: 6. This CDR3 comprises 15 residues. Germline V CDR1 and CDR2: MNHEY, SVGAGI. The CDR3 bases are TGTGCCAGCAGTTACTCGCTCAGGGGGGGGTATGGCTACACCTTC. This codes for CASSYSLRGGYGYTF.

The chain uses TRBV18 and TRBJ1-1; D is unclear. Per germline, CDR1 KGHSH and CDR2 LQKENI. Trimming removed 4 bases from V and 1 base from J, with 4 bases in between. The CDR3 runs to 12 residues. The CDR3 spells CASSQENTEAFF. CDR3 coding DNA: TGTGCCAGCTCACAAGAGAACACTGAAGCTTTCTTT.

The rearrangement links TRBV5-8 to TRBJ2-7; D is undetermined. Germline lookup yields CDR1 SGHTS and CDR2 YDEGEE. The CDR3 sequence is 11 residues long. Trimming shortened V by 5 bases and J by 6 bases, and 9 bases separated the two germline ends. Here the CDR3 reads CASSLGFEQYV. The CDR3 region has the DNA TGTGCCAGCAGTCTGGGGTTCGAGCAGTACGTC.

The V and J genes are TRBV30 and TRBJ2-2, with D perhaps given as TRBD1 or TRBD2 (5 bases each). This CDR3 is 15 amino acids long. Trimming took off 2 bases at V and 2 bases at J, with 12 bases between the two ends. Germline CDR1 is GTSNPN and CDR2 is SVGIG (reference sequence). The CDR3 region is CAWSLLGGNTGELFF. In nucleotides, the CDR3 is TGTGCCTGGAGTCTTCTTGGGGGTAACACCGGGGAGCTGTTTTTT.

The chain couples TRBV19 to TRBJ1-2; no clear D gene. CDR1 LNHDA and CDR2 SQIVND come from the germline V gene (reference sequence). Trimming shortened V by 0 bases and J by 4 bases, and 15 bases separated the two germline ends. The CDR3 totals 16 residues. The CDR3 DNA follows: TGTGCCAGTAGTATAGAGGCCAGGCTGAGGTCCTATGGCTACACCTTC. Protein: CASSIEARLRSYGYTF.